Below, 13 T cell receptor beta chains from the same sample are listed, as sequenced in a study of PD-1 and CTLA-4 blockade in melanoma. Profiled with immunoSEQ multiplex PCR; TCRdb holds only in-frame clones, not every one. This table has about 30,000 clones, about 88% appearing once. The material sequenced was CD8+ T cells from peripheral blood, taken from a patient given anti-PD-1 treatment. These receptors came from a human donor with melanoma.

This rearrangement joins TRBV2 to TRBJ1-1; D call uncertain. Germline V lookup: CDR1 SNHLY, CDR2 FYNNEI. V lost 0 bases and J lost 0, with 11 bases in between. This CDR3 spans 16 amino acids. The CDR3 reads CASSEADPGLNTEAFF. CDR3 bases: TGTGCCAGCAGTGAAGCGGACCCGGGCTTGAACACTGAAGCTTTCTTT.

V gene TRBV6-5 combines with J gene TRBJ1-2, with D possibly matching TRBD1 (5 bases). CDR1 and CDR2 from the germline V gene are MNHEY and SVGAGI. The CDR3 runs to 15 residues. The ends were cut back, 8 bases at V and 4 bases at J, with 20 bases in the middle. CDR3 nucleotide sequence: TGTGCCAGCGGGGGGACGGAAGGCTCCCGCTATGGCTACACCTTC. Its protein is CASGGTEGSRYGYTF.

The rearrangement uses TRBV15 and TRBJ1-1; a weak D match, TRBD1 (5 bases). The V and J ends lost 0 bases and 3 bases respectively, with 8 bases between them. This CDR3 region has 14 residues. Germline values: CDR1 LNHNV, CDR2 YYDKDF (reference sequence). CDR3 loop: CATSRDMGDTEAFF. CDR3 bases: TGTGCCACCAGCAGAGATATGGGGGACACTGAAGCTTTCTTT.

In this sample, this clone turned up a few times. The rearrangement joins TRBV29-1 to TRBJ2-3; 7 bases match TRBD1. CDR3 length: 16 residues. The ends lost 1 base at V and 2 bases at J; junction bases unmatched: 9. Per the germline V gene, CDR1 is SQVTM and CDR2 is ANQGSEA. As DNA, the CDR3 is TGCAGCGTTGAAGTCGACAGGGTGGCCTTCACAGATACGCAGTATTTT. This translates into CSVEVDRVAFTDTQYF.

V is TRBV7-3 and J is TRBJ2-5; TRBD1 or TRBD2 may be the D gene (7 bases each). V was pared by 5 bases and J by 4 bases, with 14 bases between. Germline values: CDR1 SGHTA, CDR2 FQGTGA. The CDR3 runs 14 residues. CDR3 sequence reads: CASSAQGGTETQYF. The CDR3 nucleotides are TGTGCCAGCAGCGCGCAGGGGGGGACAGAGACCCAGTACTTC.

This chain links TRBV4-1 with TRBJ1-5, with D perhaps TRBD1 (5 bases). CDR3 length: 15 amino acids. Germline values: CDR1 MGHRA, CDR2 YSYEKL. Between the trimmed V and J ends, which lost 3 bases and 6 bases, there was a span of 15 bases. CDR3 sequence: CASSQGLGVGQPQHF. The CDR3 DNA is TGCGCCAGCAGCCAGGGACTCGGGGTGGGTCAGCCCCAGCATTTT.

The CDR3 reads CASSSGHTIYEQYF. In DNA form, the CDR3 reads TGTGCCAGCAGTTCGGGACATACCATCTACGAGCAGTACTTC. This chain uses TRBV27 with TRBJ2-7; a possible D gene is TRBD1 (6 bases). Germline V gene lookup returns CDR1 MNHEY and CDR2 SMNVEV (reference sequence). The V and J ends lost 4 bases and 3 bases respectively, with 13 bases between them. The CDR3 loop spans 14 amino acids.

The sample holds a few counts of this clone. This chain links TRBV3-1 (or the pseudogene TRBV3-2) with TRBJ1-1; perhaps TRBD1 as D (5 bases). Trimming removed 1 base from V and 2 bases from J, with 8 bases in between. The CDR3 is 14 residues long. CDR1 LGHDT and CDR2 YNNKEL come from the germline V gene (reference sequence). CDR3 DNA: TGTGCCAGCAGCCAAGCGACAGAAAACACTGAAGCTTTCTTT. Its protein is CASSQATENTEAFF.

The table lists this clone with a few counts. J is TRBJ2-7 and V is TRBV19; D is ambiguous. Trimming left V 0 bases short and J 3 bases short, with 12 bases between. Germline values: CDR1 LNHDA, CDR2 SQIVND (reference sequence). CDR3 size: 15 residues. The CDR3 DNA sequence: TGTGCCAGTAGTATAGACGGTTCAGGTCGCTACGAGCAGTACTTC. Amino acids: CASSIDGSGRYEQYF.

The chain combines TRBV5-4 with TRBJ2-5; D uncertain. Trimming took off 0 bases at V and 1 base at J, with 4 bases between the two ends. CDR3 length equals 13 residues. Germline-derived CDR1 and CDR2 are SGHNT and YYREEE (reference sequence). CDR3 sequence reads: CASSLASQETQYF. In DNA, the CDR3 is TGTGCCAGCAGCTTGGCCAGCCAAGAGACCCAGTACTTC.

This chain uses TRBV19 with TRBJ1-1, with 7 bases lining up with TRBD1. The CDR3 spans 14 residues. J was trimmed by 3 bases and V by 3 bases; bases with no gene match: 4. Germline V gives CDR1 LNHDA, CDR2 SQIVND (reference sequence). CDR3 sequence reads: CASSINRGDTEAFF. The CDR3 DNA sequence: TGTGCCAGTAGTATTAACAGGGGAGACACTGAAGCTTTCTTT.

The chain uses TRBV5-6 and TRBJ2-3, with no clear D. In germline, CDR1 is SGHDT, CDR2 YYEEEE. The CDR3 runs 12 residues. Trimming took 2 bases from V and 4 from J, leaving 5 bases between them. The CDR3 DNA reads TGTGCCAGCAGCTTCCAGGCAGATACGCAGTATTTT. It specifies CASSFQADTQYF. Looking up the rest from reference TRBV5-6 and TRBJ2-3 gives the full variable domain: DAGVTQSPTHLIKTRGQQVTLRCSPKSGHDTVSWYQQALGQGPQFIFQYYEEEERQRGNFPDRFSGHQFPNYSSELNVNALLLGDSALYLCASSFQADTQYFGPGTRLTVL.

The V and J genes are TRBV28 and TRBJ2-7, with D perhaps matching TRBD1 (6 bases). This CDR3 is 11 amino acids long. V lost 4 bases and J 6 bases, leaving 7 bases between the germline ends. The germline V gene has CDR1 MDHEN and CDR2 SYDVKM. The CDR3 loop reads CASSSGVEQYF. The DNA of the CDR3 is TGTGCCAGCAGTTCAGGGGTCGAGCAGTACTTC. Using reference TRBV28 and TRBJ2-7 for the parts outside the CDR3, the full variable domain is DVKVTQSSRYLVKRTGEKVFLECVQDMDHENMFWYRQDPGLGLRLIYFSYDVKMKEKGDIPEGYSVSREKKERFSLILESASTNQTSMYLCASSSGVEQYFGPGTRLTVT.